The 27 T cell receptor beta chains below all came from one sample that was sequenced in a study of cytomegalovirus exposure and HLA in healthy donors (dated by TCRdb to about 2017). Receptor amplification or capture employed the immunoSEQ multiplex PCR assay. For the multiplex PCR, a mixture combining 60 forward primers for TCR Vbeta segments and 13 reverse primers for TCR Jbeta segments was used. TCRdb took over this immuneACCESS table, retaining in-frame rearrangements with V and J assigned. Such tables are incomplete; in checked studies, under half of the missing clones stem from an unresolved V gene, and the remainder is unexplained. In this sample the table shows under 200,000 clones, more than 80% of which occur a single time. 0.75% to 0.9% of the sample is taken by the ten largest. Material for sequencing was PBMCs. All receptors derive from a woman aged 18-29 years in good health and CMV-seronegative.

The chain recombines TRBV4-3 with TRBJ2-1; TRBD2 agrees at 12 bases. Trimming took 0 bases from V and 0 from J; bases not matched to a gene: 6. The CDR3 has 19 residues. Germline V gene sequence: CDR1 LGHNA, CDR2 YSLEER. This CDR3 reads CASSQDLAGGSSSYNEQFF. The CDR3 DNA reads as TGCGCCAGCAGCCAAGACCTAGCGGGAGGGTCCAGCTCCTACAATGAGCAGTTCTTC.

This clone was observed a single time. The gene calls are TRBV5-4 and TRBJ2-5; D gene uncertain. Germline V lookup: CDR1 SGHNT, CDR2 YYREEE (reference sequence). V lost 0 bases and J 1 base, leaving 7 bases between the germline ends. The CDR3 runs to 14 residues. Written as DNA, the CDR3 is TGTGCCAGCAGCTTGGGACTCGGCCAAGAGACCCAGTACTTC. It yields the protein CASSLGLGQETQYF.

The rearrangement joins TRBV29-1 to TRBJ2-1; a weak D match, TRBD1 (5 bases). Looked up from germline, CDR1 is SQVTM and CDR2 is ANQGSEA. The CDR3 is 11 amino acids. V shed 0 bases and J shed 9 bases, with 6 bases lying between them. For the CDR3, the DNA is TGCAGCGTTGAAGAGCAGGGTGAGCAGTTCTTC. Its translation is CSVEEQGEQFF.

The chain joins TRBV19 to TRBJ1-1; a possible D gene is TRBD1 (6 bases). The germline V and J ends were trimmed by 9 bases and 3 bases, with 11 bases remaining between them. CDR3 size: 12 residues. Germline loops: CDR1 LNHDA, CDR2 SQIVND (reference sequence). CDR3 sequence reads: CASTDRYTEAFF. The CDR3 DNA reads TGTGCCAGCACAGACAGGTACACTGAAGCTTTCTTT.

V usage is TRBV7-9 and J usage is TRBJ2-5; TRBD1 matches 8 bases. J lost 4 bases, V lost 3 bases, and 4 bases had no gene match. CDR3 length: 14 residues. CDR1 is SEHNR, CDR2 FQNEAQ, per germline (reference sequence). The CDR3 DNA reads TGTGCCAGCAGCTTCGGACAGGGCAGAGAGACCCAGTACTTC. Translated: CASSFGQGRETQYF.

The CDR3 region has the DNA TGTGCCAGTAGTGCCCAACGGACAGGGTTGGAAAAACTGTTTTTT. It translates to CASSAQRTGLEKLFF. V gene TRBV19 combines with J gene TRBJ1-4; 8 nucleotides align to TRBD1. Germline V gene data show CDR1 as LNHDA and CDR2 as SQIVND (reference sequence). V shed 5 bases, J shed 8 bases, and the junction held 10 bases outside the gene matches. This CDR3 comprises 15 residues.

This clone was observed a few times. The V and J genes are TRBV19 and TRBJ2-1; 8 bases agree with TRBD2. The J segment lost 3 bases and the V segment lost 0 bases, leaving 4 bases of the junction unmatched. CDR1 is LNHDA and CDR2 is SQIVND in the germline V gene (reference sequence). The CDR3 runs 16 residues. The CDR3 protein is CASSIDSAGDYNEQFF. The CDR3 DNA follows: TGTGCCAGTAGTATAGATTCAGCGGGGGACTACAATGAGCAGTTCTTC.

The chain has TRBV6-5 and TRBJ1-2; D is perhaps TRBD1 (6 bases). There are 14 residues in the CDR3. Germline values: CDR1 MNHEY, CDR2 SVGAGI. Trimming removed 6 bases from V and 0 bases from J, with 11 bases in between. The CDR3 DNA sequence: TGTGCCAGCAGGCTCACAGGGTCTAACTATGGCTACACCTTC. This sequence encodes CASRLTGSNYGYTF.

Written as DNA, the CDR3 is TGTGCCAGCAGCTCCCACAACCGGGGAAGAGGCTACGAGCAGTACTTC. Its translation: CASSSHNRGRGYEQYF. The chain joins TRBV11-1 to TRBJ2-7; a possible D gene is TRBD2 (5 bases). This CDR3 contains 16 residues. From germline, CDR1 is SGHAT and CDR2 FQDESV (reference sequence). The V end lost 4 bases, the J end lost 3 bases, and 19 bases lay between the germline ends.

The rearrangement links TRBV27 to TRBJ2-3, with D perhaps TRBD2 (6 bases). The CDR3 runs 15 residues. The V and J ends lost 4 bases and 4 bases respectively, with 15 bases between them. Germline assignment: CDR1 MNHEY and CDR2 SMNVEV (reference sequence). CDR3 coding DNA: TGTGCCAGCAGTTCGGGACTCTTCGGGGCAGATACGCAGTATTTT. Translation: CASSSGLFGADTQYF.

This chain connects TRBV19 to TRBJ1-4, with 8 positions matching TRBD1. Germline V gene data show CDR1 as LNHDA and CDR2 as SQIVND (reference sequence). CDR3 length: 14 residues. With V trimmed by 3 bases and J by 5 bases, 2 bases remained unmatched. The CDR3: CASSITGGNEKLFF. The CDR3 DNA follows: TGTGCCAGTAGTATTACAGGGGGGAATGAAAAACTGTTTTTT.

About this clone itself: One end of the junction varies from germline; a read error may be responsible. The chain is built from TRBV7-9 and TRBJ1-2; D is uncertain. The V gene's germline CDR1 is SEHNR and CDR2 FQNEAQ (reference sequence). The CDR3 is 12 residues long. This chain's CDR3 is CSSSSNRDGYTF. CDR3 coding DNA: TGTTCCAGCAGCTCGAATCGGGATGGCTACACCTTC.

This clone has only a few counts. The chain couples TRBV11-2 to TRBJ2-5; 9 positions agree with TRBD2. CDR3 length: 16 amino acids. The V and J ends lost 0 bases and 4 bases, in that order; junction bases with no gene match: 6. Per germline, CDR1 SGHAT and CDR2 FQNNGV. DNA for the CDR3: TGTGCCAGCAGCTTAGAGGGGGCGGGAGGGCCAGAGACCCAGTACTTC. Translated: CASSLEGAGGPETQYF.

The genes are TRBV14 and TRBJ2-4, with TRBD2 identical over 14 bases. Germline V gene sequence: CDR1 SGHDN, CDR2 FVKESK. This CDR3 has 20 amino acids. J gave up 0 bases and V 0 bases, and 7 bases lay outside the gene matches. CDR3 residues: CASSQDRWTSGGLAKNIQYF. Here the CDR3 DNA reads TGTGCCAGCAGCCAAGATCGGTGGACTAGCGGGGGGCTAGCCAAAAACATTCAGTACTTC. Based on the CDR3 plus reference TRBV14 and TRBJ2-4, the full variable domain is EAGVTQFPSHSVIEKGQTVTLRCDPISGHDNLYWYRRVMGKEIKFLLHFVKESKQDESGMPNNRFLAERTGGTYSTLKVQPAELEDSGVYFCASSQDRWTSGGLAKNIQYFGAGTRLSVL.

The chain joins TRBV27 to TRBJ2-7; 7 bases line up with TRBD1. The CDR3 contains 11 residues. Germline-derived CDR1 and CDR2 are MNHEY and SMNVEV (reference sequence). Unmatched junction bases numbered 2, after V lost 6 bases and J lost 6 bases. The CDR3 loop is CASRNRGEQYF. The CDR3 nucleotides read TGTGCCAGCAGAAACAGGGGCGAGCAGTACTTC.

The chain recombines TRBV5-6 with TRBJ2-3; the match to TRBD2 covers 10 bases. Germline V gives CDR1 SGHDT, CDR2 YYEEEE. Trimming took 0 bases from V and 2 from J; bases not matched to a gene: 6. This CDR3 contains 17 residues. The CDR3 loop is CASSLGLAGAHTDTQYF. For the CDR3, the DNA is TGTGCCAGCAGCTTGGGGCTAGCGGGAGCGCACACAGATACGCAGTATTTT.

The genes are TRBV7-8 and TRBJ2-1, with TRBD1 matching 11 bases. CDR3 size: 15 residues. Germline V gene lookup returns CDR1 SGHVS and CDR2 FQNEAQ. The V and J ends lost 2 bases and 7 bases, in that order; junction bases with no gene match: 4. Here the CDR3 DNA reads TGTGCCAGCAGCTTATCCGGGGACAGGGGGAATGAGCAGTTCTTC. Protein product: CASSLSGDRGNEQFF.

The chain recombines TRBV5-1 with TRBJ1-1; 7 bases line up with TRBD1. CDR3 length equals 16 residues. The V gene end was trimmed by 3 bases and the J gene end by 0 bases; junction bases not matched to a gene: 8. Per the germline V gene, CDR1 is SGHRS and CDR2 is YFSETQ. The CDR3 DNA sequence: TGCGCCAGCAGCTCCCAGGGGGTGCTGGTGAACACTGAAGCTTTCTTT. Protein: CASSSQGVLVNTEAFF.

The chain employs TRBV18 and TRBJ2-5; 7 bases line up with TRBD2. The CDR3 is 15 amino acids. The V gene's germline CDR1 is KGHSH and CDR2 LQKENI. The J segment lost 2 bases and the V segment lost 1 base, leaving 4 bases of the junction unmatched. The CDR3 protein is CASSPRSSGQETQYF. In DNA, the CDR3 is TGTGCCAGCTCACCACGGTCTAGCGGACAAGAGACCCAGTACTTC.

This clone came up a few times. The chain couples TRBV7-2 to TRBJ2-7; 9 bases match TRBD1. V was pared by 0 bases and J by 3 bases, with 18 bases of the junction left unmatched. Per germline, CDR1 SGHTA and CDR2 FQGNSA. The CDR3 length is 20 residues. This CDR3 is CASSLAVMSGSHRGHYEQYF. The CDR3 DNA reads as TGTGCCAGCAGCTTAGCGGTGATGTCCGGATCCCACAGGGGGCACTACGAGCAGTACTTC.

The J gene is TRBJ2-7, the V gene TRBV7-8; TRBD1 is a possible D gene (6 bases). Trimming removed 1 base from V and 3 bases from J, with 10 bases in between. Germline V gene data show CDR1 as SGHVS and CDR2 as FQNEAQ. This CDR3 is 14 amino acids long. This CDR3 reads CASSLEQGLYEQYF. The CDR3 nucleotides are TGTGCCAGCAGCTTAGAACAGGGTCTCTACGAGCAGTACTTC.

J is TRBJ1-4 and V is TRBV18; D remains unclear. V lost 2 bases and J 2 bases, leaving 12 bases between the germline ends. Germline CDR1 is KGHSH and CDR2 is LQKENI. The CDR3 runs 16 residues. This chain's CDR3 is CASSPTGRSTNEKLFF. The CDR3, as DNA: TGTGCCAGCTCACCAACGGGTAGATCCACTAATGAAAAACTGTTTTTT. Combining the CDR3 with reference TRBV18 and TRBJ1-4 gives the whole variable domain NAGVMQNPRHLVRRRGQEARLRCSPMKGHSHVYWYRQLPEEGLKFMVYLQKENIIDESGMPKERFSAEFPKEGPSILRIQQVVRGDSAAYFCASSPTGRSTNEKLFFGSGTQLSVL.

In DNA form, the CDR3 reads TGTGCCAGCAGTAGCTCCAACACCGGGGAGCTGTTTTTT. Its translation is CASSSSNTGELFF. The V gene is TRBV6-1, the J gene TRBJ2-2; D unresolved. This CDR3 contains 13 residues. The V end was cut by 5 bases, the J end by 2 bases, with 6 bases between. CDR1 is MNHNS, CDR2 SASEGT, per germline.

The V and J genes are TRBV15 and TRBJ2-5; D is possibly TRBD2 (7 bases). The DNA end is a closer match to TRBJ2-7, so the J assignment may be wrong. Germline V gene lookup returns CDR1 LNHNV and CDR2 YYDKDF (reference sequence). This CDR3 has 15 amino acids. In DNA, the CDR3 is TGTGCCACCAGCAGAGTAAGGGGGGGCGGGAACGAGCAGTACTTC. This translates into CATSRVRGGGNEQYF.

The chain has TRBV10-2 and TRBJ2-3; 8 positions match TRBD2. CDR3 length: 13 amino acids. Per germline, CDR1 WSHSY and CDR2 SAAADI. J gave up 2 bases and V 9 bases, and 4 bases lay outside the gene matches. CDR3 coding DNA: TGCGCCAGTCTACTAGCGGCCACAGATACGCAGTATTTT. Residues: CASLLAATDTQYF.

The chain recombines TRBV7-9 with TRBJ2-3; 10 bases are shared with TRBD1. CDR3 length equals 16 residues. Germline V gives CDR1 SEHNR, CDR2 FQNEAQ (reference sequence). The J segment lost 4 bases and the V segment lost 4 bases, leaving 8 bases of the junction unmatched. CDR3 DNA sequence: TGTGCCAGCAGCTCCATCGACAGGGGGCTGGCAGATACGCAGTATTTT. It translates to CASSSIDRGLADTQYF.

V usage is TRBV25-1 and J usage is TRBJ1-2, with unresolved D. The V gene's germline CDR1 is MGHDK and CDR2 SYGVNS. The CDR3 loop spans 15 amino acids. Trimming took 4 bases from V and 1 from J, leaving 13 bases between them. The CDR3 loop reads CASSAGYYNNYGYTF. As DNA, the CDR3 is TGTGCCAGCAGTGCCGGGTACTACAATAACTATGGCTACACCTTC.